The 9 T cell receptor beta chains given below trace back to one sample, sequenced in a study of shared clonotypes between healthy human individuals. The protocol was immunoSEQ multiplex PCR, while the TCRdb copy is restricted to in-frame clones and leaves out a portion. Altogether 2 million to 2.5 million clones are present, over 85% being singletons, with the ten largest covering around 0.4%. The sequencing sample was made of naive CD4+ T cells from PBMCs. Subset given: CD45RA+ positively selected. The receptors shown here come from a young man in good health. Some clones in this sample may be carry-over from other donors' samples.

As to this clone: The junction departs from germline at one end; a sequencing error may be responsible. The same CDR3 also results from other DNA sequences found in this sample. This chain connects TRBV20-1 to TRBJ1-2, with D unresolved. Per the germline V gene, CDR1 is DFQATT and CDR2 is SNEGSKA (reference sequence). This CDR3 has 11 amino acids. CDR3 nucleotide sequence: TGCAGTGCACCAGACAACTACGGCTACACCTTC. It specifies CSAPDNYGYTF.

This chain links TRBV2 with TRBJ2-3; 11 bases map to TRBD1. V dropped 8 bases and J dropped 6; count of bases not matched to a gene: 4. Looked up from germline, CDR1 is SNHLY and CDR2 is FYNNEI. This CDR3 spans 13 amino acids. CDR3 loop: CASWTGGEDTQYF. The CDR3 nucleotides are TGTGCCAGCTGGACAGGGGGCGAGGATACGCAGTATTTT. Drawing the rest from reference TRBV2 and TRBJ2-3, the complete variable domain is EPEVTQTPSHQVTQMGQEVILRCVPISNHLYFYWYRQILGQKVEFLVSFYNNEISEKSEIFDDQFSVERPDGSNFTLKIRSTKLEDSAMYFCASWTGGEDTQYFGPGTRLTVL.

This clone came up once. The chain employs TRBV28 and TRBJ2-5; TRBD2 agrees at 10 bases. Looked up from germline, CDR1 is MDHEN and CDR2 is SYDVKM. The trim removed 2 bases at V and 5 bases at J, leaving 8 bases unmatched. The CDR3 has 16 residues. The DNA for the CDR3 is TGTGCCAGCAGTTTAAGGCTAGCGGGAGTCCGGGAGACCCAGTACTTC. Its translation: CASSLRLAGVRETQYF.

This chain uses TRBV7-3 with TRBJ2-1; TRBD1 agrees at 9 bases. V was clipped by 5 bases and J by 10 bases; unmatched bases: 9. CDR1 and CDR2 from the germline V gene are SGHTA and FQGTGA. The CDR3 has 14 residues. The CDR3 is CASSPRDRAREQFF. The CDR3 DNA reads TGTGCCAGCAGCCCTCGGGACAGGGCGCGCGAGCAGTTCTTC.

CDR3 DNA sequence: TGTGCCACCAGCAGGGGGGGGACAGGGCCCAACTATGGCTACACCTTC. Encoded protein: CATSRGGTGPNYGYTF. The V call is TRBV15, the J call TRBJ1-2; 9 bases match TRBD1. CDR1 is LNHNV, CDR2 YYDKDF, per germline (reference sequence). After removal of 3 bases from V and 2 bases from J, the junction contained 7 bases not matched to a gene. CDR3 size: 16 residues.

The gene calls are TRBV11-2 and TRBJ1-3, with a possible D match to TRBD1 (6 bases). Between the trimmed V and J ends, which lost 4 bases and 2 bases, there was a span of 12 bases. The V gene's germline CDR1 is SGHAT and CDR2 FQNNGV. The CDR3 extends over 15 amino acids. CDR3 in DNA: TGTGCCAGCAGCTCGAAAAAGGGGGCTGGAAACACCATATATTTT. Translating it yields CASSSKKGAGNTIYF.

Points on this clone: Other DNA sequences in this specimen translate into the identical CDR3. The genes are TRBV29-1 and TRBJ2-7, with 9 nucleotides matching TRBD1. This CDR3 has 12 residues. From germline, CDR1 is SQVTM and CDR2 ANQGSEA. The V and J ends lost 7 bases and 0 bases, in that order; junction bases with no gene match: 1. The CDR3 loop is CSAGQGSYEQYF. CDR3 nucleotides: TGCAGCGCGGGACAGGGCTCCTACGAGCAGTACTTC.

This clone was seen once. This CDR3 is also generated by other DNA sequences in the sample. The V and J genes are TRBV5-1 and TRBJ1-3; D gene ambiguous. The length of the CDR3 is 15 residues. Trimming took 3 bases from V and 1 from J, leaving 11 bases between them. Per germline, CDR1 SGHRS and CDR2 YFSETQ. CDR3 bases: TGCGCCAGCAGCTCTGGTGGAGGGTCTGGAAACACCATATATTTT. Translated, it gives CASSSGGGSGNTIYF.

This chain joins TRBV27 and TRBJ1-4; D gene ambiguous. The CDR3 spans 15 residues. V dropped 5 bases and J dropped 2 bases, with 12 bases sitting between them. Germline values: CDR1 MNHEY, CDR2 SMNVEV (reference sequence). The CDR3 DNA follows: TGTGCCAGCAGTGACATTAGGGATACTAATGAAAAACTGTTTTTT. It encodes CASSDIRDTNEKLFF.